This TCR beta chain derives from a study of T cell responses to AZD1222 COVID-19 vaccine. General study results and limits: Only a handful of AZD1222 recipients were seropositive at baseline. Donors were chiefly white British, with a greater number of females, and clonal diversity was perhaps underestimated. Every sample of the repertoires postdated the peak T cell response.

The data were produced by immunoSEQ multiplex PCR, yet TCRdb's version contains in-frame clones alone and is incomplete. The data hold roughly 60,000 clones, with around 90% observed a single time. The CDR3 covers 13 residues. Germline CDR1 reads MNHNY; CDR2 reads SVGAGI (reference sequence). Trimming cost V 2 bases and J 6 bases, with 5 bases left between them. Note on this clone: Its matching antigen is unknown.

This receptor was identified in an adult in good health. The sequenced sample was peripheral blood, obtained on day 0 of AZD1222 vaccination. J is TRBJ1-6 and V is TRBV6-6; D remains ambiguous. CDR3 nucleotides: TGTGCCAGCAGTTACGGCAGTAATTCACCCCTCCACTTT. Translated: CASSYGSNSPLHF.